Sequencing of this T cell receptor beta chain was carried out in a study of Ad26.COV2.S vaccination and SARS-CoV-2 variants. On this clone itself: Its target is unknown.

The V segment lost 10 bases and the J segment 0 bases; nucleotides outside the gene matches: 11. The CDR3 consists of 15 residues. CDR1 is WNHNN and CDR2 is SYGVQD in the germline V gene (reference sequence). The sample's treatment: around 19 received Ad26.COV2.S at low or high dose, single or two shots; several received placebo; per-sample allocation not given. Day 63 after the first injection of vaccine or placebo was the sampling time. Data came from immunoSEQ multiplex PCR; TCRdb stores just in-frame clones and leaves some out. The sample records some 250,000 clones, 70% to 90% being singletons. Notes on the study in general: The TCR-based breadth and depth measures might underestimate overall T cell responses.

Sequences were derived from peripheral blood, sampled in a trial of Ad26.COV2.S vaccine versus placebo. This receptor was obtained from a person between 18 and 60 years old who received the Ad26.COV2.S COVID-19 vaccine or a placebo. This chain links TRBV10-1 with TRBJ1-2, with 7 nucleotides matching TRBD1. CDR3 sequence reads: CANSRPDRANYGYTF. In DNA, the CDR3 is TGCGCCAACTCGCGCCCCGACAGGGCTAACTATGGCTACACCTTC.